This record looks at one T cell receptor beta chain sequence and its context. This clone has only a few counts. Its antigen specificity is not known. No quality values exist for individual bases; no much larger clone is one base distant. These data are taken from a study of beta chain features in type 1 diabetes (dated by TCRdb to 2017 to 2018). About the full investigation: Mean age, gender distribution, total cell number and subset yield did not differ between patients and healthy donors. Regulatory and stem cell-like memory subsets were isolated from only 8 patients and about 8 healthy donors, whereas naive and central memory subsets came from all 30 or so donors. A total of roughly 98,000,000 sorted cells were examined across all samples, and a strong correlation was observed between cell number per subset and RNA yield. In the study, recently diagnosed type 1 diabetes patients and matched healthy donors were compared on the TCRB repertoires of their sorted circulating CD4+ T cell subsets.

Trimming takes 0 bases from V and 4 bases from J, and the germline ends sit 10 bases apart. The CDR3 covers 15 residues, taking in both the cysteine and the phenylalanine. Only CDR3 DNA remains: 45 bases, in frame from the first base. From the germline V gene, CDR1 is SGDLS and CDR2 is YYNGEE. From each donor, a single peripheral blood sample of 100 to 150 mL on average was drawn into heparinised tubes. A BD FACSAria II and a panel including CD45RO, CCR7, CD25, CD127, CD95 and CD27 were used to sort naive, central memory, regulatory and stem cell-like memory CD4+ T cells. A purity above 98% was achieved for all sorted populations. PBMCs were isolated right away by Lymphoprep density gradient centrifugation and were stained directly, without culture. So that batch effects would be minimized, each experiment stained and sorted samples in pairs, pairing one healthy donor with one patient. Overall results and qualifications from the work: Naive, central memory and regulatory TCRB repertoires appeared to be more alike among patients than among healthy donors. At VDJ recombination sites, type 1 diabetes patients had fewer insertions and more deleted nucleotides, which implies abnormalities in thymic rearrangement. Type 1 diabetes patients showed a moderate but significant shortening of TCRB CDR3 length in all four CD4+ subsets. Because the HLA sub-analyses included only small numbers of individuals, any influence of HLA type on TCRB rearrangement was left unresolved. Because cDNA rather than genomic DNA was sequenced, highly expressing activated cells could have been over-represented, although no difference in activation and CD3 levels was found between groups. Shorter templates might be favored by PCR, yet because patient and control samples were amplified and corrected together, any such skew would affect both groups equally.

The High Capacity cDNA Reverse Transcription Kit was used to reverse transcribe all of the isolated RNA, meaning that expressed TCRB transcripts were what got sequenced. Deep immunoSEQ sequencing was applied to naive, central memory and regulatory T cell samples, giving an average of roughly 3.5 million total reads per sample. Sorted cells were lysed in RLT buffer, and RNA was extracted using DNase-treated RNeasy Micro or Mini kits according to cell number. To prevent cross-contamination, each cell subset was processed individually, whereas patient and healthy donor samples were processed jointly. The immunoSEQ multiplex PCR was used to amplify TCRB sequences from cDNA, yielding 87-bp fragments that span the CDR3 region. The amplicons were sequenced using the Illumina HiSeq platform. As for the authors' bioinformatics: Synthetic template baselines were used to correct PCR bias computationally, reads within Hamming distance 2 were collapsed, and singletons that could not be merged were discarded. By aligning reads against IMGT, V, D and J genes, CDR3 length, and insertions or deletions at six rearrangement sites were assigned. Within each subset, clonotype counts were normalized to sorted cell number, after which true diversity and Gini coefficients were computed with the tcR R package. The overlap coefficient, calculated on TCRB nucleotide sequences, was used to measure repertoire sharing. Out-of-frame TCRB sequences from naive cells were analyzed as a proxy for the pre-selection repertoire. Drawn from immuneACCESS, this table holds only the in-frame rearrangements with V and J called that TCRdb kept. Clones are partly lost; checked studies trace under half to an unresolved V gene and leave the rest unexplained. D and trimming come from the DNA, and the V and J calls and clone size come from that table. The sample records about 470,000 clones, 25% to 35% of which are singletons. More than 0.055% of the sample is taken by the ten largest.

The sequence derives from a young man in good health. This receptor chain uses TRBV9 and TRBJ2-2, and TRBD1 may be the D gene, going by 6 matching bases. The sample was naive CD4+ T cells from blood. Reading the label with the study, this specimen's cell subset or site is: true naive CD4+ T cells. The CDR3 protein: CASSVVGRGTGELFF. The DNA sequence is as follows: TGTGCCAGCAGCGTAGTCGGCAGGGGCACCGGGGAGCTGTTTTTT.